These 30 T cell receptor beta chains came from one sample sequenced in a study of blood T cells in healthy people across ages. It was with a sample-barcoded 5' primer and a J-beta primer mix that a second PCR of roughly 7 to 11 cycles was run. One entry per CDR3 protein results from TCRdb running MiXCR on the 5' RACE reads. The sample yields about 1.5 million distinct CDR3 sequences, 42% seen once. Sequenced material: blood. The receptors shown here come from a woman aged 18-29 years in good health.

This clonotype was seen only a few times. The chain's CDR3 is CASTQRVGNTEAFF. CDR3 DNA: TGTGCCAGCACGCAAAGGGTAGGAAACACTGAAGCTTTCTTT. The genes are TRBV25-1 and TRBJ1-1; D call uncertain. The CDR3 has 14 amino acids. The ends were cut back, 7 bases at V and 2 bases at J, with 14 bases in the middle. CDR1 is MGHDK, CDR2 SYGVNS, per germline. Drawing the rest from reference TRBV25-1 and TRBJ1-1, the complete variable domain is EADIYQTPRYLVIGTGKKITLECSQTMGHDKMYWYQQDPGMELHLIHYSYGVNSTEKGDLSSESTVSRIRTEHFPLTLESARPSHTSQYLCASTQRVGNTEAFFGQGTRLTVV.

V and J are TRBV6-5 and TRBJ2-5; D remains ambiguous. Trimming stripped 0 bases from V and 7 bases from J, with 6 bases between. CDR3 length: 12 amino acids. CDR1 MNHEY and CDR2 SVGAGI come from the germline V gene. CDR3: CASSYSYGTQYF. For the CDR3, the DNA is TGTGCCAGCAGTTACTCCTACGGGACCCAGTACTTC.

The rearrangement joins TRBV2 to TRBJ2-1; D is perhaps TRBD2 (5 bases). The CDR3 is 12 amino acids. The V gene lost 8 bases and the J gene lost 9 bases, with 14 bases spanning the gap. From germline, CDR1 is SNHLY and CDR2 FYNNEI. DNA for the CDR3: TGTGCCAGCCGCCAATTGAGCGGTGAGCAGTTCTTC. Protein: CASRQLSGEQFF.

The V gene is TRBV3-1, the J gene TRBJ2-3; 7 bases agree with TRBD2. Trimming took 0 bases from V and 0 from J; bases not matched to a gene: 3. This CDR3 contains 16 residues. The germline CDR1 and CDR2 sequences are LGHDT and YNNKEL (reference sequence). The CDR3 loop is CASSQDGRLSTDTQYF. Written as DNA, the CDR3 is TGTGCCAGCAGCCAAGACGGGAGGCTTAGCACAGATACGCAGTATTTT.

The chain uses TRBV12-3 or TRBV12-4 and TRBJ2-3; no firm D call. V was clipped by 4 bases and J by 2 bases, with 13 bases between them. The CDR3 extends over 15 amino acids. The CDR3 DNA sequence: TGTGCCAGCAGTTCGCAGGCTGGAGTCACAGATACGCAGTATTTT. Protein: CASSSQAGVTDTQYF.

The V gene is TRBV3-1, the J gene TRBJ2-1, with D tentatively TRBD2 (6 bases). Deletions cut 11 bases from V and 4 bases from J, with 21 bases between. Germline V gene lookup returns CDR1 LGHDT and CDR2 YNNKEL (reference sequence). This CDR3 region has 15 residues. CDR3 residues: CASRSRAGIYNEQFF. The CDR3, as DNA: TGTGCCTCCAGAAGTAGGGCGGGGATATACAATGAGCAGTTCTTC.

The J gene is TRBJ2-1, the V gene TRBV4-1; no reliable D call. CDR1 and CDR2 from the germline V gene are MGHRA and YSYEKL. CDR3 length: 14 amino acids. The V and J ends lost 0 bases and 8 bases respectively, with 11 bases between them. The CDR3 region is CASSQDEESDEQFF. The CDR3 nucleotides are TGCGCCAGCAGCCAAGATGAGGAAAGCGATGAGCAGTTCTTC.

The CDR3, as DNA: TGCAGCGCCCTGGGACGGATAACACGCGATGAGCAGTTCTTC. Amino acid sequence: CSALGRITRDEQFF. The V gene is TRBV29-1, the J gene TRBJ2-1; D possibly uses TRBD1 or TRBD2 (5 bases each). The CDR3 has 14 residues. The V gene lost 7 bases and the J gene lost 8 bases, with 21 bases spanning the gap. The V gene's germline CDR1 is SQVTM and CDR2 ANQGSEA.

The chain links TRBV6-1 to TRBJ1-1, with D unclear. This CDR3 contains 16 residues. Germline CDR1 is MNHNS and CDR2 is SASEGT. V was cut by 6 bases and J by 0 bases, with 17 bases left in between. The CDR3 bases are TGTGCCAGCAGCCCTGAAGGTTCTCTCATGAACACTGAAGCTTTCTTT. It yields the protein CASSPEGSLMNTEAFF.

Details on this clonotype: This may stem from a read error, because a much larger clone lies one nucleotide away. This sequence joins TRBV20-1 and TRBJ2-5, with D uncertain. The CDR3 is 13 residues long. V lost 3 bases, J lost 2 bases, and 10 bases lay in between. From germline, CDR1 is DFQATT and CDR2 SNEGSKA (reference sequence). The CDR3 DNA follows: TGCAGTGCTAGGGGTACAGAACAAGAGACCCAGTACTTC. Translated, it gives CSARGTEQETQYF.

The V gene is TRBV10-3, the J gene TRBJ1-4; D gene uncertain. Germline CDR1 is ENHRY and CDR2 is SYGVKD. The V end lost 0 bases, the J end lost 8 bases, and 13 bases lay between the germline ends. This CDR3 region has 15 residues. CDR3 coding DNA: TGTGCCATCAGTGAGTCGGGCAGTGGGGAAGAAAAACTGTTTTTT. It specifies CAISESGSGEEKLFF.

The chain is built from TRBV15 and TRBJ2-1; a weak D match, TRBD1 (7 bases). The DNA matches TRBJ2-7 better at its end, which makes the J call doubtful. The CDR3 length is 16 residues. Germline loops: CDR1 LNHNV, CDR2 YYDKDF (reference sequence). The CDR3 here is CATSRDLAGQYNEQYF. The CDR3 DNA reads TGTGCCACCAGCAGAGATCTCGCGGGACAGTACAATGAGCAGTACTTC.

The chain uses TRBV6-6 and TRBJ1-5; TRBD1 might be the D (6 bases). The CDR3 contains 15 residues. Germline CDR1 reads MNHNY; CDR2 reads SVGAGI (reference sequence). Trimming removed 1 base from V and 0 bases from J, with 7 bases in between. DNA for the CDR3: TGTGCCAGCAGTTACTACAGGGATAGCAATCAGCCCCAGCATTTT. It codes for CASSYYRDSNQPQHF.

In this sample, this clonotype turned up a few times. The chain employs TRBV4-1 and TRBJ2-4, with D possibly matching TRBD1 (5 bases). Germline V gives CDR1 MGHRA, CDR2 YSYEKL. The length of the CDR3 is 17 residues. V was clipped by 0 bases and J by 0 bases, with 12 bases between them. The CDR3 DNA reads TGCGCCAGCAGCCAAGATGAAGGGGCCCTAGCCAAAAACATTCAGTACTTC. The encoded protein is CASSQDEGALAKNIQYF.

This clonotype was picked up one time. This chain uses TRBV20-1 with TRBJ2-2; TRBD1 agrees at 9 bases. V was pared by 1 base and J by 0 bases, with 0 bases of the junction left unmatched. Looked up from germline, CDR1 is DFQATT and CDR2 is SNEGSKA (reference sequence). CDR3 length: 15 residues. DNA for the CDR3: TGCAGTGCTAGAGGGACAGGGGCGAACACCGGGGAGCTGTTTTTT. It translates to CSARGTGANTGELFF.

The genes are TRBV7-6 and TRBJ1-5, with TRBD1 identical over 12 bases. The length of the CDR3 is 15 residues. The V segment lost 4 bases and the J segment 5 bases; nucleotides outside the gene matches: 3. CDR1 is SGHVS, CDR2 FNYEAQ, per germline. The DNA of the CDR3 is TGTGCCAGCAGCTGGGGGACAGGGGGCGATCAGCCCCAGCATTTT. This translates into CASSWGTGGDQPQHF.

This clonotype was picked up many times. The junction differs from germline at one of its ends, possibly a read error. V is TRBV5-1 and J is TRBJ2-3; 9 bases align to TRBD1. The CDR3 extends over 16 amino acids. Germline values: CDR1 SGHRS, CDR2 YFSETQ. The CDR3: CASSLAGTGSTDTQYF. The CDR3 bases are TGTGCCAGCAGCTTAGCCGGGACAGGGAGCACAGATACGCAGTATTTT.

The V call is TRBV13, the J call TRBJ2-7, with TRBD2 matching over 8 bases. CDR1 and CDR2 (germline): PRHDT, FYEKMQ (reference sequence). The V gene end was trimmed by 2 bases and the J gene end by 6 bases; junction bases not matched to a gene: 6. CDR3 size: 14 residues. The DNA for the CDR3 is TGTGCCAGCAGCTTAAACGGGAGGGCCTCCGAGCAGTACTTC. Its translation is CASSLNGRASEQYF.

This clonotype has only a few counts. This sequence joins TRBV24-1 and TRBJ2-1; the match to TRBD2 covers 14 bases. CDR3 length: 17 residues. The germline gives CDR1 KGHDR, CDR2 SFDVKD. V dropped 4 bases and J dropped 5; count of bases not matched to a gene: 6. CDR3 in DNA: TGTGCCACCAGTGACCCGACTAGCGGGGGGGGAAACAATGAGCAGTTCTTC. Residues: CATSDPTSGGGNNEQFF.

V gene TRBV15 combines with J gene TRBJ2-1; 8 bases align to TRBD2. Trimming removed 2 bases from V and 3 bases from J; junction bases left unmatched: 9. From germline, CDR1 is LNHNV and CDR2 YYDKDF (reference sequence). The CDR3 length is 17 residues. The CDR3 nucleotides are TGTGCCACCAGCAGAATCAATCGGGGACTAGGCTACAATGAGCAGTTCTTC. Translated, it gives CATSRINRGLGYNEQFF.

There are a few counts of this clonotype. The V and J genes are TRBV7-2 and TRBJ2-1, with 9 bases lining up with TRBD2. Germline CDR1 reads SGHTA; CDR2 reads FQGNSA. The V and J ends lost 8 bases and 7 bases, in that order; junction bases with no gene match: 9. The CDR3 totals 14 residues. The CDR3 coding sequence is TGTGCCAGCGGTCGCCTAGCGGGAAGGAATGAGCAGTTCTTC. Translation: CASGRLAGRNEQFF.

This clonotype was detected a few times. This rearrangement joins TRBV11-2 to TRBJ2-7; 9 positions match TRBD1. The V gene end was trimmed by 4 bases and the J gene end by 1 base; junction bases not matched to a gene: 11. Per the germline V gene, CDR1 is SGHAT and CDR2 is FQNNGV. The CDR3 is 17 amino acids. CDR3 residues: CASSYSTWDRVSYEQYF. CDR3 nucleotide sequence: TGTGCCAGCAGCTACTCTACCTGGGACAGGGTTTCCTACGAGCAGTACTTC. The variable domain in full, completed from reference TRBV11-2 and TRBJ2-7, reads EAGVAQSPRYKIIEKRQSVAFWCNPISGHATLYWYQQILGQGPKLLIQFQNNGVVDDSQLPKDRFSAERLKGVDSTLKIQPAKLEDSAVYLCASSYSTWDRVSYEQYFGPGTRLTVT.

The chain joins TRBV6-6 to TRBJ2-1, with D unresolved. The CDR3 is 15 residues long. Trimming stripped 6 bases from V and 0 bases from J, with 12 bases between. Germline V CDR1 and CDR2: MNHNY, SVGAGI (reference sequence). For the CDR3, the DNA is TGTGCCAGCAGAACCTTGGTAAGCTCCTACAATGAGCAGTTCTTC. This sequence encodes CASRTLVSSYNEQFF.

This clonotype showed up just a few times. The chain is built from TRBV5-1 and TRBJ2-1; TRBD2 matches 12 bases. The CDR3 has 16 amino acids. The germline V gene has CDR1 SGHRS and CDR2 YFSETQ. V lost 4 bases, J lost 4 bases, and 6 bases stayed unmatched. The CDR3 nucleotides are TGCGCCAGCAGCCTAAGAGGACTAGCGGGGTACAATGAGCAGTTCTTC. Translating it yields CASSLRGLAGYNEQFF.

V gene TRBV12-3 or TRBV12-4 combines with J gene TRBJ2-2; either TRBD1 or TRBD2 may fit D (5 bases each). The CDR3 spans 14 residues. Trimming stripped 7 bases from V and 8 bases from J, with 17 bases between. Written as DNA, the CDR3 is TGTGCCAGCACCTTGGGGCGAGACTATGGGGAGCTGTTTTTT. Translation gives CASTLGRDYGELFF.

This chain uses TRBV5-1 with TRBJ2-3, with TRBD2 matching over 11 bases. Germline V gene data show CDR1 as SGHRS and CDR2 as YFSETQ. This CDR3 has 16 amino acids. V gave up 0 bases and J gave up 2 bases; unmatched junction bases: 2. CDR3 nucleotide sequence: TGCGCCAGCAGCTTGGAACTAGCGGGGGACACAGATACGCAGTATTTT. Translated: CASSLELAGDTDTQYF.

This clonotype was observed a handful of times. The chain is built from TRBV27 and TRBJ2-7, with D tentatively TRBD2 (6 bases). V was shortened by 6 bases and J by 0 bases, with 15 bases between the two germline ends. Germline CDR1 reads MNHEY; CDR2 reads SMNVEV (reference sequence). This CDR3 is built from 15 residues. The CDR3 sequence: CASRGSGLISYEQYF. CDR3 in DNA: TGTGCCAGCAGAGGAAGCGGGTTAATCTCCTACGAGCAGTACTTC.

Written as DNA, the CDR3 is TGTGCCAGCAGCCGGCGGGACTACAATGAGCAGTTCTTC. It translates to CASSRRDYNEQFF. The rearrangement links TRBV14 to TRBJ2-1, with a tentative D call TRBD2 (6 bases). There are 13 residues in the CDR3. In germline, CDR1 is SGHDN, CDR2 FVKESK. V was trimmed by 4 bases and J by 3 bases, leaving 7 bases between them.

There are a few counts of this clonotype. The rearrangement links TRBV20-1 to TRBJ2-7; 9 nucleotides align to TRBD2. Trimming removed 0 bases from V and 3 bases from J; junction bases left unmatched: 12. The germline V gene encodes CDR1 DFQATT and CDR2 SNEGSKA (reference sequence). The CDR3 runs 17 residues. In nucleotides, the CDR3 is TGCAGTGCTAGAGATCTAGGGGGAGAACTAGCGGGCTACGAGCAGTACTTC. Translating gives CSARDLGGELAGYEQYF.

The chain recombines TRBV7-3 with TRBJ2-4; TRBD1 aligns across 7 bases. In germline, CDR1 is SGHTA, CDR2 FQGTGA. The V and J ends lost 0 bases and 1 base, in that order; junction bases with no gene match: 9. This CDR3 spans 18 amino acids. CDR3 in amino acids: CASSLTGGVSRAKNIQYF. The CDR3 DNA reads TGTGCCAGCAGCTTAACAGGGGGCGTGAGTCGTGCCAAAAACATTCAGTACTTC.